A selection of T cell receptor beta chains follows, all from one sample in a study of OX40 agonist ivuxolimab in advanced cancers. Only in-frame clones appear in the TCRdb table, and some are missing; sequencing was by immunoSEQ multiplex PCR. The sample includes some 95,000 clones, approximately 86% of them seen just once. Source: CD4+ or CD8+ T cells sorted from blood, taken in a trial of the OX40 agonist ivuxolimab. Receptors were obtained from an adult with an advanced solid tumor such as melanoma, head and neck, liver or kidney cancer. The CDR3 runs from the conserved cysteine through the conserved F or W. The D gene is left open where the match is weak.

v_call	d_call	j_call	cdr3_nt	cdr3_aa
TRBV5-1	TRBD2	TRBJ2-1	TGCGCCAGCAGCTTGCGACTAGCGAACGACAATGAGCAGTTCTTC	CASSLRLANDNEQFF
TRBV27	TRBD2	TRBJ2-1	TGTGCCAGCGGACTAGCGGGAGTAGGTGAGCAGTTCTTC	CASGLAGVGEQFF
TRBV2	.	TRBJ2-5	TGTGCCAGCGGGATTACAGTAGAGACTGAAAATCAAGAGACCCAGTACTTC	CASGITVETENQETQYF
TRBV14	.	TRBJ2-4	TGTGCCAGCAGCCAAGACCTGGCTAGCCGGGACATTCAGTACTTC	CASSQDLASRDIQYF
TRBV15	.	TRBJ2-7	TGTGCCACCAGCAGAGAGGCGGACTCCTACGAGCAGTACTTC	CATSREADSYEQYF
TRBV9	.	TRBJ2-5	TGTGCCAGCAGCGTAGAGGGTGGGGGCAGGGAGACCCAGTACTTC	CASSVEGGGRETQYF
TRBV2	.	TRBJ2-7	TGTGCCAGCAGTGTCGAGGGGTTCGCCTACGAGCAGTACTTC	CASSVEGFAYEQYF
TRBV7-8	TRBD2	TRBJ2-3	TGTGCCAGCAGCTCTCGTCCGGCGGGAGGAGGAGATACGCAGTATTTT	CASSSRPAGGGDTQYF
TRBV7-3	.	TRBJ1-1	TGTGCCAGCAGCTCAGACGGGGGCACTGAAGCTTTCTTT	CASSSDGGTEAFF
TRBV5-6	TRBD1	TRBJ2-1	TGTGCCAGCAGCCCAAGACAGGGCTACAATGAGCAGTTCTTC	CASSPRQGYNEQFF
TRBV13	TRBD1	TRBJ2-3	TGTGCCAGCAGCGACAGGGGACCTAGCACAGATACGCAGTATTTT	CASSDRGPSTDTQYF
TRBV2	.	TRBJ2-1	TGTGCCAGCAGTCCCGGGGACTGGGGAAATGAGCAGTTCTTC	CASSPGDWGNEQFF
TRBV5-1	TRBD2	TRBJ2-3	TGCGCCAGCAGCTCCGGACTAGCGGGGCCCCTAGATACGCAGTATTTT	CASSSGLAGPLDTQYF
TRBV6-4	.	TRBJ1-1	TGTGCCAGCAGCCGGGACATGAACACTGAAGCTTTCTTT	CASSRDMNTEAFF
TRBV6-6	.	TRBJ1-3	TGTGCCCAGCAGTTACAACCAGGAGGGGCTGGAAACACCATATATTTT	CAQQLQPGGAGNTIYF
TRBV5-4	.	TRBJ1-1	TGTGCCAGCAGCTTTTATGGGGTAGGAGCTTTCTTT	CASSFYGVGAFF
TRBV4-1	TRBD2	TRBJ2-7	TGCGCCAGCAGCCGAGCGGGGAAGGGTTACGAGCAGTACTTC	CASSRAGKGYEQYF